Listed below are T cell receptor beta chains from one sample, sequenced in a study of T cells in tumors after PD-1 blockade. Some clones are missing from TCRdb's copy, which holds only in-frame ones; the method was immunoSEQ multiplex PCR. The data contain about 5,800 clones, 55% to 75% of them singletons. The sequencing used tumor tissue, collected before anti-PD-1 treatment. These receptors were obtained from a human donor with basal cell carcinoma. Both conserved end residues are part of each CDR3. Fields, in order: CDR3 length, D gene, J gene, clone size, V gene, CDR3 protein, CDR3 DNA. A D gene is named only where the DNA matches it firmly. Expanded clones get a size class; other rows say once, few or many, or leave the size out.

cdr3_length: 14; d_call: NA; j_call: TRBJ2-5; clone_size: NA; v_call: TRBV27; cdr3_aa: CASSQRPQAETQYF; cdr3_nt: TGTGCCAGCAGTCAACGCCCCCAAGCGGAGACCCAGTACTTC
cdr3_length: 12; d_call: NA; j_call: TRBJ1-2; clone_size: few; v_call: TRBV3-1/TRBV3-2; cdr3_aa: CASSLPGSGYTF; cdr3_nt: TGTGCCAGCAGCCTCCCGGGGAGTGGCTACACCTTC
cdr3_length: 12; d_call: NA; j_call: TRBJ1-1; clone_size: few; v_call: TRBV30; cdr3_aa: CAWGDRITEAFF; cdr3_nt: TGTGCCTGGGGCGACCGAATCACTGAAGCTTTCTTT
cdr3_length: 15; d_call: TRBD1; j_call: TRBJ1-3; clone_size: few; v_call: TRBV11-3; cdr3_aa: CASSQDRGLGNTIYF; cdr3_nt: TGTGCCAGCAGCCAAGACAGGGGGCTTGGAAACACCATATATTTT
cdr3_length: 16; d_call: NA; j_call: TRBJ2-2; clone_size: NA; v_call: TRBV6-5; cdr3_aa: CASSYSWTVVTGELFF; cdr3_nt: TGTGCCAGCAGTTACTCCTGGACAGTGGTCACCGGGGAGCTGTTTTTT
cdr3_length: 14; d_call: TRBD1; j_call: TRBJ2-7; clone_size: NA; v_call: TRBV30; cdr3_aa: CAWSVPGGGYEQYF; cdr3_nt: TGTGCCTGGAGTGTACCAGGGGGCGGCTACGAGCAGTACTTC
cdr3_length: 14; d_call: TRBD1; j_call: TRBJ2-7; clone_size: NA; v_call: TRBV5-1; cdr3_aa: CASRVTGDVSEQYF; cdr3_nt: TGCGCCAGCAGGGTCACAGGGGATGTCAGCGAGCAGTACTTC
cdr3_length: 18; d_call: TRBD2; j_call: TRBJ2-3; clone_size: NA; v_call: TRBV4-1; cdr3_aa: CASSHEMTSGALTDTQYF; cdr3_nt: TGCGCCAGCAGCCACGAGATGACTAGCGGGGCCCTCACAGATACGCAGTATTTT
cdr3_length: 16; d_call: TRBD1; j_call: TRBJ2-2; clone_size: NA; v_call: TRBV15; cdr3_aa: CATSLIQGALTGELFF; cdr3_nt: TGTGCCACCAGCCTTATCCAGGGGGCGCTTACCGGGGAGCTGTTTTTT
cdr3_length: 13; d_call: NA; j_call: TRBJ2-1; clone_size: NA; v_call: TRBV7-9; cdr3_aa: CASSLSGYNEQFF; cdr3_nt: TGTGCCAGCAGCTTATCAGGGTACAATGAGCAGTTCTTC
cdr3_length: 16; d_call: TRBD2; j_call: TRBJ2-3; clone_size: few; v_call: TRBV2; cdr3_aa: CASINPGTSFADTQYF; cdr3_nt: TGTGCCAGCATCAACCCCGGGACTAGCTTCGCAGATACGCAGTATTTT
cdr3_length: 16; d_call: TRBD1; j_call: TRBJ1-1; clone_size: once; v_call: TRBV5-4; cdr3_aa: CASSPTQGAWNTEAFF; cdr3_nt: TGTGCCAGCAGCCCAACCCAGGGGGCCTGGAACACTGAAGCTTTCTTT
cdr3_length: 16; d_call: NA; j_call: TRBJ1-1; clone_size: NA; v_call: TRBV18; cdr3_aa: CASSRLLQGMDTEAFF; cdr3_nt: TGTGCCAGCTCACGCTTACTACAGGGTATGGACACTGAAGCTTTCTTT
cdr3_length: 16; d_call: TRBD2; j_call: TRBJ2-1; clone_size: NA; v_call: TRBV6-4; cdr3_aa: CASSVESGGPQNEQFF; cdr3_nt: TGTGCCAGCAGTGTCGAAAGCGGGGGGCCTCAGAATGAGCAGTTCTTC
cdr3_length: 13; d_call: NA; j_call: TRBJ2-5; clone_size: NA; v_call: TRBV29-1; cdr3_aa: CSVEDPGSETQYF; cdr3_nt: TGCAGCGTTGAAGACCCGGGGTCAGAGACCCAGTACTTC
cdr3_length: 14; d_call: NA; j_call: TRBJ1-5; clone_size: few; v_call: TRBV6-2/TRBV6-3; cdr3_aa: CASSYSTENQPQHF; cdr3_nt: TGTGCCAGCAGTTACTCGACAGAGAATCAGCCCCAGCATTTT
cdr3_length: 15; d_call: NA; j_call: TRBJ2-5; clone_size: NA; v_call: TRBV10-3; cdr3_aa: CAISPNPTPGETQYF; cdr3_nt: TGTGCCATCAGCCCGAATCCCACTCCGGGAGAGACCCAGTACTTC
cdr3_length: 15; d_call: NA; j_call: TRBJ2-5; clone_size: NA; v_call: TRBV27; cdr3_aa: CASSPTRVSKETQYF; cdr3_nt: TGTGCCAGCAGTCCAACCAGGGTGTCAAAAGAGACCCAGTACTTC
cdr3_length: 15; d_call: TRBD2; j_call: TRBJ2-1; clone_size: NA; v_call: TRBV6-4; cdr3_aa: CASSGSSAGGNEQFF; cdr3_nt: TGTGCCAGCAGTGGCTCGTCAGCGGGGGGTAATGAGCAGTTCTTC
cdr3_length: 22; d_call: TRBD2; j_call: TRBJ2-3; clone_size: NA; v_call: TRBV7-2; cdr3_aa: CASSLARRLAGSLLWGTDTQYF; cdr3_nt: TGTGCCAGCAGCTTAGCGCGTCGGCTAGCGGGTTCCCTCCTATGGGGGACAGATACGCAGTATTTT
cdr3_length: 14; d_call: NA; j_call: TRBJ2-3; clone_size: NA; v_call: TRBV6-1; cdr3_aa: CASSEDLRTDTQYF; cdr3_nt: TGTGCCAGCAGTGAAGACCTACGCACAGATACGCAGTATTTT
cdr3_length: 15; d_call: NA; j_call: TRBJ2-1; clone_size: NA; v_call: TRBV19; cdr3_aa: CASSITGAAPAEQFF; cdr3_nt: TGTGCCAGTAGTATCACGGGCGCCGCTCCTGCTGAGCAGTTCTTC
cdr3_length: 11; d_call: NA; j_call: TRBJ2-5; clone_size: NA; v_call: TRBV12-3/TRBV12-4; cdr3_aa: CASSLRETQYF; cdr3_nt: TGTGCCAGCAGTTTACGGGAGACCCAGTACTTC
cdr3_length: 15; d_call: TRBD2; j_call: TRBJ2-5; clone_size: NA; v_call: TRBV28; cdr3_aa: CASSPHASGGETQYF; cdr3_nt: TGTGCCAGCAGTCCCCATGCTAGCGGGGGGGAGACCCAGTACTTC
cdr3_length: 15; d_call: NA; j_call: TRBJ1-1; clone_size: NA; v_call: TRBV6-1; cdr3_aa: CASSERVSGNTEAFF; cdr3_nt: TGTGCCAGCAGTGAACGGGTATCGGGGAACACTGAAGCTTTCTTT
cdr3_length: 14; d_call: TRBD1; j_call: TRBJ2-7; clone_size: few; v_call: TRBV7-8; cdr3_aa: CASSPGTALHEQYF; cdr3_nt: TGTGCCAGCAGCCCTGGGACAGCCTTGCACGAGCAGTACTTC
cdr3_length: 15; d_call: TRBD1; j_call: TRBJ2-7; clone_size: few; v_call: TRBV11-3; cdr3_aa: CASSFLGQGRYEQYF; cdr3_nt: TGTGCCAGCAGCTTCTTGGGACAGGGGAGGTACGAGCAGTACTTC
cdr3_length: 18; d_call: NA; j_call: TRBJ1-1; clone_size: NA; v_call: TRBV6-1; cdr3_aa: CASSEEAGLKSLNTEAFF; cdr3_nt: TGTGCCAGCAGTGAAGAAGCAGGGCTCAAGAGTTTGAACACTGAAGCTTTCTTT
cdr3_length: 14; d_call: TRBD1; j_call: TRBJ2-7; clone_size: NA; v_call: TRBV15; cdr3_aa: CATTPGTEVHEQYF; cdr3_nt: TGTGCCACAACCCCCGGGACAGAAGTTCACGAGCAGTACTTC
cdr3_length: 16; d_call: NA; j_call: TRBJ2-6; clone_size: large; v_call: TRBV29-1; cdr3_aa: CSVQTDLNSGANVLTF; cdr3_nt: TGCAGCGTTCAAACCGACCTGAACTCTGGGGCCAACGTCCTGACTTTC
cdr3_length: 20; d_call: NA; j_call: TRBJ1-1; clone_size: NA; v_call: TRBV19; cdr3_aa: CASSIDLGGRRGRVNTEAFF; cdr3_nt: TGTGCCAGTAGTATAGATCTAGGCGGACGGCGCGGGAGGGTGAACACTGAAGCTTTCTTT
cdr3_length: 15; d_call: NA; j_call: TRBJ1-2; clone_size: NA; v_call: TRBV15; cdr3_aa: CATSRTYDPGGGYTF; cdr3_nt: TGTGCCACCAGCAGAACCTACGACCCGGGAGGTGGCTACACCTTC
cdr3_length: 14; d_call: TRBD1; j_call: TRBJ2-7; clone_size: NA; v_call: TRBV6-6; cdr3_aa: CARCPGTGSYEQYF; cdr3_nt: TGTGCCAGGTGCCCCGGGACAGGATCCTACGAGCAGTACTTC
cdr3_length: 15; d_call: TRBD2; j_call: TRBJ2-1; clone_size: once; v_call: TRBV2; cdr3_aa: CASSVPSGGYNEQFF; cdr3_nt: TGTGCCAGCAGTGTTCCTAGCGGGGGGTACAATGAGCAGTTCTTC
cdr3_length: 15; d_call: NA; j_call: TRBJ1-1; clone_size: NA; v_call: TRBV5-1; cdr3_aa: CASNEGRGGHTEAFF; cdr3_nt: TGCGCCAGCAACGAAGGCCGCGGGGGTCACACTGAAGCTTTCTTT
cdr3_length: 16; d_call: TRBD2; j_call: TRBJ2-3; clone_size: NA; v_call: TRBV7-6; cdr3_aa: CASSLAFSGGTDTQYF; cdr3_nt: TGTGCCAGCAGCTTAGCGTTTAGCGGGGGCACAGATACGCAGTATTTT
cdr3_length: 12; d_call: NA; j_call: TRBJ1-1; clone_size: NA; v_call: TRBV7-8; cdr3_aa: CASSLGTVGAFF; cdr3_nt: TGTGCCAGCAGCTTAGGGACGGTTGGCGCTTTCTTT
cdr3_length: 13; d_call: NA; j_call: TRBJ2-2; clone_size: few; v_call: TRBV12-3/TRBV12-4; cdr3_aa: CASSLGDTGELFF; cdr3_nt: TGTGCCAGCAGTTTAGGGGACACCGGGGAGCTGTTTTTT
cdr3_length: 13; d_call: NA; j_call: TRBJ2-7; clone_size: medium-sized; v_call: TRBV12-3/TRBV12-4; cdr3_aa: CASSPRAPRPQYF; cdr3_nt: TGTGCCAGCAGTCCGCGGGCCCCCCGCCCGCAGTACTTC
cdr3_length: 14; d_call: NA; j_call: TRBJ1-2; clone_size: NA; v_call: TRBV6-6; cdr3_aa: CASSYRGAAYGYTF; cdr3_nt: TGTGCCAGCAGTTACAGGGGGGCTGCTTATGGCTACACCTTC
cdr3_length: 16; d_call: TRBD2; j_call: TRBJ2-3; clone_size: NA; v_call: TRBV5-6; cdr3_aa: CASSSLAGRGADTQYF; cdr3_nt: TGTGCCAGCAGCTCCCTAGCGGGGCGGGGGGCAGATACGCAGTATTTT
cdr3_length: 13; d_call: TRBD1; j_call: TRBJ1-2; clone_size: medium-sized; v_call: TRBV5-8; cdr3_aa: CASSKGTVYGYTF; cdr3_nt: TGTGCCAGCAGCAAAGGGACAGTATATGGCTACACCTTC
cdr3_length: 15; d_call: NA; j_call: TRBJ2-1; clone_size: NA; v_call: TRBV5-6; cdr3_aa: CASSFKGGAYNEQFF; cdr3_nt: TGTGCCAGCAGCTTCAAAGGGGGGGCTTACAATGAGCAGTTCTTC
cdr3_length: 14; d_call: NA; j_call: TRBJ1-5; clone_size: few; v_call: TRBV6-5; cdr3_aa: CASSPGWDNQPQHF; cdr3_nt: TGTGCCAGCAGTCCCGGTTGGGACAATCAGCCCCAGCATTTT
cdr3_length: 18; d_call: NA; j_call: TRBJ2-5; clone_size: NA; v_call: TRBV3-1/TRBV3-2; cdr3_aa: CASSQDPLRVAYRGAQYF; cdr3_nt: TGTGCCAGCAGCCAAGATCCCCTCCGGGTAGCGTATCGTGGGGCCCAGTACTTC
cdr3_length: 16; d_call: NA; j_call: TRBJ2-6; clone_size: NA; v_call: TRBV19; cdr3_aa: CASSIYGGLGANVLTF; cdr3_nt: TGTGCCAGTAGTATATATGGGGGCCTTGGGGCCAACGTCCTGACTTTC
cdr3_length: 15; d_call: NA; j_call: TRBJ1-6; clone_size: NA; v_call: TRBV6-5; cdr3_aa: CASSFRGASGSPLHF; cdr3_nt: TGTGCCAGCAGTTTTCGGGGGGCGTCGGGTTCACCCCTCCACTTT
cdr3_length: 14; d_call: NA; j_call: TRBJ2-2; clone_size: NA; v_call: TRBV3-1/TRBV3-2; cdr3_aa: CASSQGVRSGELFF; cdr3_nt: TGTGCCAGCAGCCAAGGGGTGAGAAGCGGGGAGCTGTTTTTT
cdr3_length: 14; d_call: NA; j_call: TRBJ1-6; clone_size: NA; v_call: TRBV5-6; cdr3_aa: CASSSGRRYSPLHF; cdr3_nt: TGTGCCAGCAGCTCGGGCAGGAGGTACTCACCCCTCCACTTT
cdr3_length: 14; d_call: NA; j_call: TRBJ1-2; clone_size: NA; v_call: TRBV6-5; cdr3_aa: CASTTGGPNYGYTF; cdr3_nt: TGTGCCAGCACCACCGGGGGACCCAACTATGGCTACACCTTC
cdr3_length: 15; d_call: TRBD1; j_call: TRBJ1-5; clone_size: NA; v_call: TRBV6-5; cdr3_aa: CASRDDRDSNQPQHF; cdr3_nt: TGTGCCAGCAGAGACGACAGGGATAGCAATCAGCCCCAGCATTTT
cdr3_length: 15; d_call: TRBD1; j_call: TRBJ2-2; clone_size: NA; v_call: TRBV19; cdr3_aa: CASSPTRTGTGELFF; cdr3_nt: TGTGCCAGTAGCCCTACTCGGACAGGCACCGGGGAGCTGTTTTTT
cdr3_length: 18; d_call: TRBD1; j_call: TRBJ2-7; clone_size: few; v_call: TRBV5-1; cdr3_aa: CASSLGQGEGKGTYEQYF; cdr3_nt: TGCGCCAGCAGCCTGGGACAGGGAGAAGGAAAGGGGACCTACGAGCAGTACTTC
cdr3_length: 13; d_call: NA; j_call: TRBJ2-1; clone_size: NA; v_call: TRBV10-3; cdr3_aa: CAISESNLAEQFF; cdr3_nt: TGTGCCATCAGTGAGTCGAATCTAGCGGAGCAGTTCTTC
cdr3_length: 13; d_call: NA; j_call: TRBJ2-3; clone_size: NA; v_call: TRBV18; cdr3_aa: CASSEPATDTQYF; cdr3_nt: TGTGCCAGCTCAGAACCGGCCACAGATACGCAGTATTTT